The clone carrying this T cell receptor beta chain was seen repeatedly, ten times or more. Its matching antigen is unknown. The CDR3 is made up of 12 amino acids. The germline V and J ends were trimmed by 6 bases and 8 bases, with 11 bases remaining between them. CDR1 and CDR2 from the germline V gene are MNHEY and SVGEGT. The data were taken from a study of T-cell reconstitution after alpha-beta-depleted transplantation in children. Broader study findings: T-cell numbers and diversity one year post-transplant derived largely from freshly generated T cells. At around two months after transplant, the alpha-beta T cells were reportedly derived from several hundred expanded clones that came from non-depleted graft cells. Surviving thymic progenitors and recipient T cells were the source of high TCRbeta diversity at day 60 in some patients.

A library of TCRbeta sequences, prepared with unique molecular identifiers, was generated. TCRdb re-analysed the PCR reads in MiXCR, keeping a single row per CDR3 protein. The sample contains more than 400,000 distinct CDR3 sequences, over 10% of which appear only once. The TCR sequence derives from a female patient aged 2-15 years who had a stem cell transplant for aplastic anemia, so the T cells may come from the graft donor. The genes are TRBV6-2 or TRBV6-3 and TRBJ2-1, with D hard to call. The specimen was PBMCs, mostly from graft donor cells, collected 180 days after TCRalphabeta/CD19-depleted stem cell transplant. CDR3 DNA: TGTGCCAGCAGAAGGTCGGGCCATGAGCAGTTCTTC. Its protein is CASRRSGHEQFF.